What follows is one T cell receptor beta chain and its context. In assigning cohorts, the study relied on participant-reported clinical history. The record originates from a study of blood T cell repertoires in COVID-19. Per the authors' pipeline: Reference gene primers were amplified, and this amplification served to estimate nucleated cell counts. Libraries were prepared by immunoSEQ multiplex PCR; TCRdb keeps only in-frame clonotypes and omits some of them. The DNA gave D and trimming, while V, J and clone size come from that table. The table records about 480,000 clones, around 89% of them present only once. Sequencing input: PBMCs or T cells enriched from blood (not recorded which). The sequence came from a woman aged 40-49 years who had recovered from COVID-19.

CDR3 sequence (DNA): TGTGCCAGCAGCCCCGGGAGGGGAACAGATACGCAGTATTTT. The encoded protein is CASSPGRGTDTQYF. V and J are TRBV5-4 and TRBJ2-3; the match to TRBD2 covers 8 bases. CDR3 length: 14 amino acids. Per germline, CDR1 SGHNT and CDR2 YYREEE (reference sequence). The junction had 4 bases not matched to a gene; V was cut back by 4 bases and J by 3 bases.